Below, 16 T cell receptor beta chains from the same sample are listed, as sequenced in a study of technical replicates of blood from a handful of donors. Generated by immunoSEQ multiplex PCR, the TCRdb table keeps only in-frame clones and is missing some. This table holds 95,000 to 100,000 clones, approximately 96% found once. The sequencing sample was made of T cells isolated from PBMCs. The receptors originated from a human donor in good health.

This rearrangement joins TRBV5-1 to TRBJ2-7; 7 nucleotides align to TRBD2. Germline V gene lookup returns CDR1 SGHRS and CDR2 YFSETQ. Trimming removed 4 bases from V and 0 bases from J; junction bases left unmatched: 19. CDR3 length: 19 residues. The CDR3: CASSPRLAANAPPSYEQYF. In DNA, the CDR3 is TGCGCCAGCAGCCCTCGACTAGCCGCCAATGCCCCCCCCTCCTACGAGCAGTACTTC. Supplemented by reference TRBV5-1 and TRBJ2-7, the full variable domain reads KAGVTQTPRYLIKTRGQQVTLSCSPISGHRSVSWYQQTPGQGLQFLFEYFSETQRNKGNFPGRFSGRQFSNSRSEMNVSTLELGDSALYLCASSPRLAANAPPSYEQYFGPGTRLTVT.

This sequence joins TRBV4-1 and TRBJ1-5; D perhaps matches TRBD1 (5 bases). The germline gives CDR1 MGHRA, CDR2 YSYEKL. The CDR3 extends over 16 amino acids. Deletions cut 4 bases from V and 1 base from J, with 14 bases between. CDR3 in DNA: TGCGCCAGCAGCCCCAGGGCAGGGTCGAGCAATCAGCCCCAGCATTTT. Amino acids: CASSPRAGSSNQPQHF.

The chain couples TRBV7-8 to TRBJ2-7; possibly TRBD2 for D (7 bases). Looked up from germline, CDR1 is SGHVS and CDR2 is FQNEAQ. The CDR3 has 15 residues. The V and J ends lost 5 bases and 6 bases respectively, with 20 bases between them. The CDR3 protein is CASSPSGGHLSEQYF. CDR3 in DNA: TGTGCCAGCAGCCCGTCCGGGGGGCACTTATCCGAGCAGTACTTC.

This clone showed up just a few times. The chain links TRBV2 to TRBJ2-7; 7 bases line up with TRBD1. The CDR3 has 13 residues. Germline-derived CDR1 and CDR2 are SNHLY and FYNNEI. V was clipped by 7 bases and J by 0 bases; unmatched bases: 3. CDR3 region: CASKGQTSYEQYF. CDR3 DNA: TGTGCCAGCAAGGGACAGACCTCCTACGAGCAGTACTTC.

The chain recombines TRBV2 with TRBJ1-5; D is unclear. This CDR3 comprises 14 residues. Germline-derived CDR1 and CDR2 are SNHLY and FYNNEI. Trimming shortened V by 3 bases and J by 6 bases, and 12 bases separated the two germline ends. CDR3 loop: CASSEAGSSQPQHF. Written as DNA, the CDR3 is TGTGCCAGCAGTGAGGCTGGATCTAGTCAGCCCCAGCATTTT.

The chain couples TRBV18 to TRBJ2-7; tentative D call: TRBD2 (6 bases). Germline CDR1 is KGHSH and CDR2 is LQKENI. V lost 5 bases, J lost 0 bases, and 17 bases lay in between. This CDR3 contains 16 residues. Here the CDR3 DNA reads TGTGCCAGCTCAGGCGCCGGGACTTCCAGCTCCTACGAGCAGTACTTC. Amino acids: CASSGAGTSSSYEQYF.

The J gene is TRBJ2-3, the V gene TRBV5-4; no clear D gene. The CDR3 contains 15 residues. Germline V lookup: CDR1 SGHNT, CDR2 YYREEE (reference sequence). V lost 1 base and J lost 0, with 9 bases in between. This CDR3 reads CASSLKRGSTDTQYF. The CDR3 DNA sequence: TGTGCCAGCAGCTTGAAGCGTGGAAGCACAGATACGCAGTATTTT.

J is TRBJ2-2 and V is TRBV29-1; the D gene is possibly TRBD1 (5 bases). Looked up from germline, CDR1 is SQVTM and CDR2 is ANQGSEA. V was pared by 6 bases and J by 3 bases, with 11 bases between. The CDR3 has 13 amino acids. CDR3 coding DNA: TGCAGCGTATTAGTGGGGCACACCGGGGAGCTGTTTTTT. This codes for CSVLVGHTGELFF.

The rearrangement joins TRBV7-8 to TRBJ2-5; D is undetermined. The germline gives CDR1 SGHVS, CDR2 FQNEAQ. This CDR3 is 13 amino acids long. Trimming took 5 bases from V and 4 from J, leaving 11 bases between them. The CDR3 DNA is TGTGCCAGCAGCCCCAAGGCGGCAGAGACCCAGTACTTC. Translating it yields CASSPKAAETQYF.

The CDR3 sequence is CASSPVRGGRLVQYF. The CDR3 coding sequence is TGTGCCAGCAGCCCCGTCAGGGGCGGGAGATTGGTGCAGTACTTC. The chain has TRBV11-2 and TRBJ2-7, with D perhaps TRBD2 (7 bases). The CDR3 contains 15 residues. The V end was cut by 5 bases, the J end by 9 bases, with 23 bases between. The V gene's germline CDR1 is SGHAT and CDR2 FQNNGV.

The chain recombines TRBV5-1 with TRBJ2-5; a possible D gene is TRBD1 (6 bases). Germline V CDR1 and CDR2: SGHRS, YFSETQ. The CDR3 has 15 residues. Trimming cost V 3 bases and J 0 bases, with 12 bases left between them. The CDR3: CASSSTGTNQETQYF. CDR3 nucleotides: TGCGCCAGCAGCTCAACCGGGACAAACCAAGAGACCCAGTACTTC.

The J gene is TRBJ2-3, the V gene TRBV4-1; unclear D gene. The CDR3 has 14 residues. Germline-derived CDR1 and CDR2 are MGHRA and YSYEKL. Trimming removed 5 bases from V and 3 bases from J, with 12 bases in between. DNA of the CDR3: TGCGCCAGCAGCGCGATAGCCGTTACAGATACGCAGTATTTT. Translating it yields CASSAIAVTDTQYF.

The rearrangement uses TRBV5-6 and TRBJ2-6; D might be TRBD1 (6 bases). The CDR3 extends over 15 amino acids. V lost 4 bases to trimming and J lost 6 bases, with 14 bases between them. The germline CDR1 and CDR2 sequences are SGHDT and YYEEEE. The CDR3 bases are TGTGCCAGCAGCCCGACAGGTCTCTTGGCCAACGTCCTGACTTTC. Encoded protein: CASSPTGLLANVLTF.

The rearrangement joins TRBV6-5 to TRBJ2-7; 8 bases are a match to TRBD2. V shed 1 base and J 1 base; nucleotides not matched to a gene: 3. Germline CDR1 reads MNHEY; CDR2 reads SVGAGI. The CDR3 is 15 residues long. In nucleotides, the CDR3 is TGTGCCAGCAGTTACTTGGTAGCGGGATCCTACGAGCAGTACTTC. The encoded protein is CASSYLVAGSYEQYF.

V gene TRBV5-4 combines with J gene TRBJ2-3; 10 nucleotides align to TRBD1. The CDR3 extends over 15 amino acids. CDR1 and CDR2 from the germline V gene are SGHNT and YYREEE (reference sequence). The trim removed 4 bases at V and 2 bases at J, leaving 4 bases unmatched. The CDR3 here is CASSAGQGFTDTQYF. The CDR3 DNA is TGTGCCAGCAGCGCGGGACAGGGGTTCACAGATACGCAGTATTTT. Using reference TRBV5-4 and TRBJ2-3 for the parts outside the CDR3, the full variable domain is ETGVTQSPTHLIKTRGQQVTLRCSSQSGHNTVSWYQQALGQGPQFIFQYYREEENGRGNFPPRFSGLQFPNYSSELNVNALELDDSALYLCASSAGQGFTDTQYFGPGTRLTVL.

The chain has TRBV6-5 and TRBJ2-5; 10 bases line up with TRBD2. V shed 8 bases, J shed 5 bases, and the junction held 11 bases outside the gene matches. The CDR3 spans 15 residues. Germline-derived CDR1 and CDR2 are MNHEY and SVGAGI. CDR3 sequence (DNA): TGTGCCAGCGCCGATAGCGGGGGGACGGTGGAGACCCAGTACTTC. Its protein is CASADSGGTVETQYF.